A single sample gave rise to the 25 T cell receptor beta chains below, sequenced in a study of T cell responses to AZD1222 COVID-19 vaccine. Clones were read by immunoSEQ multiplex PCR, and TCRdb kept only the in-frame ones, dropping some. The table records some 100,000 clones, approximately 90% of them present only once. Specimen: peripheral blood, collected on day 0 of AZD1222 vaccination. The source is an adult in good health.

This clone was detected a few times. The CDR3: CASSPGTGGPPGYGYTF. The DNA of the CDR3 is TGTGCCAGCAGTCCCGGGACAGGGGGCCCACCCGGATATGGCTACACCTTC. The chain employs TRBV27 and TRBJ1-2; 12 nucleotides agree with TRBD1. This CDR3 comprises 17 residues. The germline V gene has CDR1 MNHEY and CDR2 SMNVEV (reference sequence). Trimming removed 5 bases from V and 5 bases from J; junction bases left unmatched: 12.

The chain's CDR3 is CASQRGQGALQPQHF. The DNA of the CDR3 is TGTGCCAGTCAAAGGGGGCAGGGGGCTCTACAGCCCCAGCATTTT. The chain uses TRBV19 and TRBJ1-5, with 8 bases aligning to TRBD1. Trimming at V came to 8 bases and at J to 7 bases, leaving 13 bases not matched to a gene. The germline CDR1 and CDR2 sequences are LNHDA and SQIVND (reference sequence). The CDR3 spans 15 residues.

This chain joins TRBV10-3 and TRBJ1-2; D remains unclear. Per germline, CDR1 ENHRY and CDR2 SYGVKD. The CDR3 sequence is 15 residues long. The ends were cut back, 0 bases at V and 0 bases at J, with 8 bases in the middle. This chain's CDR3 is CAISESVIANYGYTF. In nucleotides, the CDR3 is TGTGCCATCAGTGAGTCGGTCATAGCTAACTATGGCTACACCTTC.

The rearrangement joins TRBV10-3 to TRBJ1-3; TRBD1 is a possible D gene (6 bases). The CDR3 spans 18 residues. Germline V gives CDR1 ENHRY, CDR2 SYGVKD. V gave up 6 bases and J gave up 4 bases, with 25 bases separating them. Here the CDR3 DNA reads TGTGCCATCAGGGAGGGTTCGGGACACTCGGTCCCCGGAAACACCATATATTTT. Translated: CAIREGSGHSVPGNTIYF.

This chain uses TRBV6-5 with TRBJ1-4, with a tentative D call TRBD1 (6 bases). V lost 4 bases to trimming and J lost 1 base, with 10 bases between them. In germline, CDR1 is MNHEY, CDR2 SVGAGI. CDR3 length: 15 residues. The CDR3 here is CASSSTGLTNEKLFF. The CDR3 nucleotides are TGTGCCAGCAGTTCTACAGGGCTAACTAATGAAAAACTGTTTTTT.

This clone was seen more than once but under ten times. V is TRBV15 and J is TRBJ1-5; D perhaps matches TRBD1 (5 bases). CDR3 length equals 15 residues. V was pared by 2 bases and J by 1 base, with 9 bases between. Per the germline V gene, CDR1 is LNHNV and CDR2 is YYDKDF (reference sequence). CDR3 DNA: TGTGCCACCAGCAGAAGGGGAGTAAGCAATCAGCCCCAGCATTTT. Translation: CATSRRGVSNQPQHF.

This clone was detected only once. V and J are TRBV19 and TRBJ1-1; 7 nucleotides line up with TRBD1. Germline trimming cut 1 base from V and 3 bases from J; bases unmatched to any gene: 5. The CDR3 is 15 amino acids. CDR1 is LNHDA, CDR2 SQIVND, per germline (reference sequence). The CDR3 nucleotides read TGTGCCAGTAGTATAGCGACAGGGTTGTACACTGAAGCTTTCTTT. Residues: CASSIATGLYTEAFF.

The rearrangement joins TRBV6-6 to TRBJ2-2, with TRBD1 matching 8 bases. Germline CDR1 MNHNY, CDR2 SVGAGI (reference sequence). The CDR3 runs 16 residues. J gave up 0 bases and V 6 bases, and 6 bases lay outside the gene matches. DNA of the CDR3: TGTGCCAGCAGACCCGACAGGGGAACGAACACCGGGGAGCTGTTTTTT. Encoded protein: CASRPDRGTNTGELFF.

The V call is TRBV7-9, the J call TRBJ2-2; D gene unclear. With 11 bases removed from V and 5 bases from J, the gap between germline ends came to 24 bases. The CDR3 totals 16 residues. Germline V CDR1 and CDR2: SEHNR, FQNEAQ (reference sequence). This chain's CDR3 is CARPRTSSIHTGELFF. The CDR3 DNA reads TGTGCCCGTCCACGGACCTCGTCAATCCATACCGGGGAGCTGTTTTTT.

J is TRBJ2-1 and V is TRBV11-2; 11 nucleotides align to TRBD2. V gave up 6 bases and J gave up 0 bases; unmatched junction bases: 19. CDR1 and CDR2 from the germline V gene are SGHAT and FQNNGV. This CDR3 has 21 residues. CDR3 DNA sequence: TGTGCCAGCAGTTTTAACCAATGGCAGACTAGCGGGGAGAGCTCCTACAATGAGCAGTTCTTC. It translates to CASSFNQWQTSGESSYNEQFF.

The chain links TRBV6-5 to TRBJ1-1; 10 nucleotides match TRBD1. There are 16 residues in the CDR3. After removal of 4 bases from V and 0 bases from J, the junction contained 5 bases not matched to a gene. Germline V gene lookup returns CDR1 MNHEY and CDR2 SVGAGI. CDR3: CASSLGQGRMNTEAFF. The CDR3 region has the DNA TGTGCCAGCAGTTTGGGACAGGGGAGAATGAACACTGAAGCTTTCTTT.

The chain links TRBV2 to TRBJ1-5, with D perhaps matching TRBD1 (6 bases). Germline V lookup: CDR1 SNHLY, CDR2 FYNNEI. The CDR3 runs to 16 residues. Trimming pared 7 bases from V and 2 bases from J, leaving 18 bases between. CDR3 sequence reads: CASTLEYGGGNQPQHF. CDR3 coding DNA: TGTGCCAGCACTCTCGAGTACGGGGGCGGCAATCAGCCCCAGCATTTT.

The chain uses TRBV6-5 and TRBJ2-3, with 10 bases that match TRBD1. Germline V gene lookup returns CDR1 MNHEY and CDR2 SVGAGI. CDR3 length: 15 amino acids. V was clipped by 0 bases and J by 4 bases; unmatched bases: 1. CDR3 in amino acids: CASSYSGQGADTQYF. The CDR3 bases are TGTGCCAGCAGTTACTCAGGACAGGGGGCAGATACGCAGTATTTT.

The rearrangement joins TRBV19 to TRBJ1-3; no clear D gene. V lost 3 bases, J lost 4 bases, and 4 bases lay in between. Germline V gene lookup returns CDR1 LNHDA and CDR2 SQIVND (reference sequence). The CDR3 sequence is 12 residues long. CDR3 residues: CASSMRGNTIYF. The DNA for the CDR3 is TGTGCCAGTAGTATGAGAGGAAACACCATATATTTT.

V and J are TRBV7-9 and TRBJ1-5, with 10 bases identical to TRBD1. The length of the CDR3 is 16 residues. Germline assignment: CDR1 SEHNR and CDR2 FQNEAQ (reference sequence). V trimming: 3 bases; J trimming: 7 bases; junction bases outside the gene matches: 9. CDR3 nucleotides: TGTGCCAGCAGCTTTTTCCCCGGACAGGGGGACCAGCCCCAGCATTTT. Protein product: CASSFFPGQGDQPQHF.

This rearrangement joins TRBV19 to TRBJ1-2; weak D call: TRBD1 (6 bases). The CDR3 covers 14 residues. CDR1 and CDR2 (germline): LNHDA, SQIVND (reference sequence). V gave up 9 bases and J gave up 0 bases, with 14 bases separating them. The CDR3, as DNA: TGTGCCAGCAGACGGGACACTACTAACTATGGCTACACCTTC. Amino acids: CASRRDTTNYGYTF.

This clone was recorded once. This chain connects TRBV7-2 to TRBJ1-5; 8 bases match TRBD1. The V gene end was trimmed by 5 bases and the J gene end by 6 bases; junction bases not matched to a gene: 12. Germline V CDR1 and CDR2: SGHTA, FQGNSA. The CDR3 is 16 residues long. The CDR3 region is CASSEPGTGVGQPQHF. CDR3 sequence (DNA): TGTGCCAGCAGCGAGCCTGGGACAGGAGTCGGTCAGCCCCAGCATTTT.

The CDR3, as DNA: TGTGCCAGCAGCCGACCTGGCGAGCAGTACTTC. It encodes CASSRPGEQYF. The chain couples TRBV7-8 to TRBJ2-7; D uncertain. Germline V gene lookup returns CDR1 SGHVS and CDR2 FQNEAQ. This CDR3 spans 11 amino acids. The ends were cut back, 5 bases at V and 6 bases at J, with 8 bases in the middle.

Only one count was recorded for this clone. This rearrangement joins TRBV29-1 to TRBJ2-3, with a weak D call TRBD2 (6 bases). Germline lookup yields CDR1 SQVTM and CDR2 ANQGSEA. V was shortened by 3 bases and J by 7 bases, with 14 bases between the two germline ends. This CDR3 comprises 13 residues. Written as DNA, the CDR3 is TGCAGCGTTGAGAGGGACTTCATAAATACGCAGTATTTT. As protein: CSVERDFINTQYF.

The genes are TRBV19 and TRBJ1-5; 9 nucleotides match TRBD1. Germline values: CDR1 LNHDA, CDR2 SQIVND (reference sequence). After removal of 3 bases from V and 9 bases from J, the junction contained 6 bases not matched to a gene. The length of the CDR3 is 14 residues. CDR3 sequence: CASSMDRGRWPQHF. As DNA, the CDR3 is TGTGCCAGTAGTATGGACAGGGGACGTTGGCCCCAGCATTTT.

The chain combines TRBV28 with TRBJ1-6; unclear D gene. The CDR3 spans 16 residues. V gave up 5 bases and J gave up 0 bases, with 11 bases separating them. CDR1 and CDR2 from the germline V gene are MDHEN and SYDVKM. The CDR3 DNA follows: TGTGCCAGCAGTCCAACCAGGAGCTCCTATAATTCACCCCTCCACTTT. Its protein product is CASSPTRSSYNSPLHF.

This clone was detected only once. The CDR3 reads CASSVMGYEQYF. The CDR3 DNA sequence: TGTGCCAGCAGTGTCATGGGCTACGAGCAGTACTTC. The V call is TRBV12-3 or TRBV12-4, the J call TRBJ2-7; no firm D call. This CDR3 region has 12 residues. Trimming removed 5 bases from V and 3 bases from J, with 8 bases in between.

The V call is TRBV18, the J call TRBJ1-4; no firm D call. V was cut by 0 bases and J by 4 bases, with 9 bases left in between. CDR1 and CDR2 from the germline V gene are KGHSH and LQKENI. The CDR3 contains 15 residues. This CDR3 is CASSPPGSNNEKLFF. CDR3 DNA sequence: TGTGCCAGCTCACCACCGGGTAGTAATAATGAAAAACTGTTTTTT.

The V and J genes are TRBV14 and TRBJ1-4, with D uncertain. The length of the CDR3 is 15 residues. Trimming shortened V by 3 bases and J by 7 bases, and 15 bases separated the two germline ends. CDR1 and CDR2 (germline): SGHDN, FVKESK. CDR3 sequence (DNA): TGTGCCAGCAGCCATGGGAGGTTATTTGGTGAAAAACTGTTTTTT. Its protein product is CASSHGRLFGEKLFF.

The chain is built from TRBV7-2 and TRBJ1-5; D is uncertain. Germline V lookup: CDR1 SGHTA, CDR2 FQGNSA. CDR3 length: 14 amino acids. V was trimmed by 5 bases and J by 5 bases, leaving 13 bases between them. The CDR3 nucleotides read TGTGCCAGCAGCCAGGTCACCCTCGATCAGCCCCAGCATTTT. Translation gives CASSQVTLDQPQHF. Based on the CDR3 plus reference TRBV7-2 and TRBJ1-5, the full variable domain is GAGVSQSPSNKVTEKGKDVELRCDPISGHTALYWYRQSLGQGLEFLIYFQGNSAPDKSGLPSDRFSAERTGGSVSTLTIQRTQQEDSAVYLCASSQVTLDQPQHFGDGTRLSIL.